This T cell receptor (beta chain) is drawn from a study of identical twins. Between the trimmed V and J ends, which lost 2 bases and 3 bases, there was a span of 7 bases. Per the germline V gene, CDR1 is SEHNR and CDR2 is FQNEAQ (reference sequence). The CDR3 contains 13 residues. TCRdb recomputed calls from the 5' RACE reads with MiXCR, one row per CDR3 protein. The sample lists some 210,000 distinct CDR3 sequences; approximately 15% were seen once. These data were also filed under a second study, of T cells expressing NK-cell markers.

The J gene is TRBJ2-5, the V gene TRBV7-9; a weak D match, TRBD2 (5 bases). Sequencing used CD8+ T cells sorted from blood. The sequence was obtained from a woman younger than 35 in good health. The CDR3 coding sequence is TGTGCCAGCAGCTTAAACGGGGAAGAGACCCAGTACTTC. Protein sequence: CASSLNGEETQYF.